This TCR beta chain was captured by sequencing in a study of T cell repertoires in aging, cancer and after chemotherapy. TRB rearrangements spanning V, D and J were amplified using mixed TRB-A/B primers. TCRdb processed the multiplex PCR reads anew with MiXCR; each CDR3 protein has one entry. The sample carries about 9,300 distinct CDR3 sequences, roughly half recorded once. CDR3 length: 14 residues. Germline values: CDR1 DFQATT, CDR2 SNEGSKA (reference sequence). J lost 7 bases, V lost 1 base, and 9 bases had no gene match. The template was genomic DNA from peripheral blood, not RNA. The rearrangement joins TRBV20-1 to TRBJ2-5; 7 nucleotides match TRBD2. The specimen was blood. This sequence was found in a human donor in good health. In DNA form, the CDR3 reads TGCAGTGCTAGAGTACGGGAGGACCCATGGACCCAGTACTTC. As protein: CSARVREDPWTQYF.